The entry that follows covers one T cell receptor beta chain sequence. The sample belongs to a study of T cell changes during pregnancy in multiple sclerosis. The CDR3 spans 16 residues. Germline lookup yields CDR1 LGHNA and CDR2 YSLEER. The V and J ends lost 1 base and 4 bases respectively, with 16 bases between them. TCRdb's table, derived via immunoSEQ multiplex PCR, lists solely in-frame clones and lacks some. The sample includes about 50,000 clones, 85% to 95% seen only once; the top ten take approximately 4.2%. The specimen was CD8+ T cells from peripheral blood mononuclear cells, collected in the first trimester of pregnancy. The sequence was obtained from a female donor with multiple sclerosis, enrolled in a pregnancy study. The chain combines TRBV4-3 with TRBJ1-2; D is ambiguous. The CDR3 spells CASSQGLAAGLYGYTF. CDR3 DNA sequence: TGCGCCAGCAGCCAAGGGCTTGCCGCAGGACTCTATGGCTACACCTTC.